This record covers a single T cell receptor (beta chain). The assay was immunoSEQ multiplex PCR, and TCRdb's table has in-frame clones only and misses some. The sample comprises about 190,000 clones, 88% of which are singletons, and about 6.3% rests with the top ten. These data belong to a study of blood T cell repertoires in COVID-19. The CDR3 covers 12 residues. V was trimmed by 4 bases and J by 2 bases, leaving 5 bases between them. Germline assignment: CDR1 SGDLS and CDR2 YYNGEE. The J gene is TRBJ2-3, the V gene TRBV9, with D uncertain. This clonotype was obtained from a man in his forties with active or convalescent COVID-19. The sample comprised peripheral blood. CDR3 DNA sequence: TGTGCCAGCAGCCCAGACACAGATACGCAGTATTTT. Amino acid sequence: CASSPDTDTQYF. Looking up the rest from reference TRBV9 and TRBJ2-3 gives the full variable domain: DSGVTQTPKHLITATGQRVTLRCSPRSGDLSVYWYQQSLDQGLQFLIQYYNGEERAKGNILERFSAQQFPDLHSELNLSSLELGDSALYFCASSPDTDTQYFGPGTRLTVL.